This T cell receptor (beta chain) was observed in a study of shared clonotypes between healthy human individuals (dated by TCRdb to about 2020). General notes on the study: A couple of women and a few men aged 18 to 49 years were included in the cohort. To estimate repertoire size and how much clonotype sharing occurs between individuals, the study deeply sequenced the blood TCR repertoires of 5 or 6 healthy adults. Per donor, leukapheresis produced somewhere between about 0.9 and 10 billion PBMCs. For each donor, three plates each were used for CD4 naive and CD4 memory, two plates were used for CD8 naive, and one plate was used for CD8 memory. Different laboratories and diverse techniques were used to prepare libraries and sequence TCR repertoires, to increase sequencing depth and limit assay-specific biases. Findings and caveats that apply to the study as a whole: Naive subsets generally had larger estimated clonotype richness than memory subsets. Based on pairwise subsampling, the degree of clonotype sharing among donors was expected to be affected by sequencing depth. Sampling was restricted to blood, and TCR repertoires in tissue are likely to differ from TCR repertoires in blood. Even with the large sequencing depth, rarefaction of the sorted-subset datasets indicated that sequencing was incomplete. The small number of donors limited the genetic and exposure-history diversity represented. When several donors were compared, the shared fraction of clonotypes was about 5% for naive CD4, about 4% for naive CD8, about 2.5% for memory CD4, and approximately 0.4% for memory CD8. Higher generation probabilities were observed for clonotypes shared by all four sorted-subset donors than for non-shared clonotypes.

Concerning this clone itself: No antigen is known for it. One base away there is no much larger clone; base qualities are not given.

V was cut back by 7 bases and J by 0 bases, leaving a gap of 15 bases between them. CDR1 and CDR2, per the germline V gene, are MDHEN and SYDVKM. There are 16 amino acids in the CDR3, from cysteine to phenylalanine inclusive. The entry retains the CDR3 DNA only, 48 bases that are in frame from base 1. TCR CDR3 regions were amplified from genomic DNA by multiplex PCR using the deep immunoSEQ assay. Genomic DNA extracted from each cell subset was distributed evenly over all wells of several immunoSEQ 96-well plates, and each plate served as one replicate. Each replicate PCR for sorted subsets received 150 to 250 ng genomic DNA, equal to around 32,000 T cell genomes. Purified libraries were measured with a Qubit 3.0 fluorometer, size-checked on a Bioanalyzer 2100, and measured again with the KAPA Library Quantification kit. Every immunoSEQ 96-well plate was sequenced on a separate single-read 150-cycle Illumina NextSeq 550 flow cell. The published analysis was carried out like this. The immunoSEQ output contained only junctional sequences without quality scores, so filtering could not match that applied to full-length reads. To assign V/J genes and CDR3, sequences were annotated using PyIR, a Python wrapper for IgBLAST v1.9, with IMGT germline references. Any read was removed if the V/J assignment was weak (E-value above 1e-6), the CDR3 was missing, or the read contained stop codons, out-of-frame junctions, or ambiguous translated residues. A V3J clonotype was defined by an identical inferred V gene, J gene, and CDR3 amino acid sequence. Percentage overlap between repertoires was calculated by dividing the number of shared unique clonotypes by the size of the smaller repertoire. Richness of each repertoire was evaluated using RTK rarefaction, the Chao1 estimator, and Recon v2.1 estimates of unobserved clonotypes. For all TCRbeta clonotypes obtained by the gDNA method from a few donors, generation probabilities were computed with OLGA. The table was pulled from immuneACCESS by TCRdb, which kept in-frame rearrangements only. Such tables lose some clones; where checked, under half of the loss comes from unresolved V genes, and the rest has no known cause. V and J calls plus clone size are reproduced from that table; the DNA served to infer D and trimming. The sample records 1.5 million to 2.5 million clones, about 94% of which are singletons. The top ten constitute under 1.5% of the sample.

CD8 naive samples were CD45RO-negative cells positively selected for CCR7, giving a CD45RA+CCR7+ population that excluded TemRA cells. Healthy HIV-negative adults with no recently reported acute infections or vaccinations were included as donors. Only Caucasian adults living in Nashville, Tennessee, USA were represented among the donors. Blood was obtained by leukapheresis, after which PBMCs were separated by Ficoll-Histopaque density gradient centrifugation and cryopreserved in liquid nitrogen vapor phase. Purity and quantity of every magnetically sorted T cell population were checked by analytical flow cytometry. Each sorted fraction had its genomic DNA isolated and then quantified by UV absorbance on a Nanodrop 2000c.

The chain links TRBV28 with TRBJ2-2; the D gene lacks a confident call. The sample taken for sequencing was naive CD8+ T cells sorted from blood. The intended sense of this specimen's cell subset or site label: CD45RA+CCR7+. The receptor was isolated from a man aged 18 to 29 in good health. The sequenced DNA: TGTGCCAGCACAAAACACCAGTTCGCGAACACCGGGGAGCTGTTTTTT. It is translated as CASTKHQFANTGELFF.